This T cell receptor (beta chain) was obtained from a study of blood T cell repertoires in COVID-19. The study recruited people aged roughly 18 to 100 years across around 24 US areas. Participants were placed into cohorts based on the clinical history they reported. Up to 2 weeks before entering the study, exposed participants had met a COVID-19 case. CDR3 length: 12 residues. The J segment lost 8 bases and the V segment lost 5 bases, leaving 3 bases of the junction unmatched. Germline-derived CDR1 and CDR2 are SGHTA and FQGTGA. Methods used by the authors: Reference gene primer amplification in the assay estimated nucleated cell counts. The assay was immunoSEQ multiplex PCR, and TCRdb's table has in-frame clones only and misses some. That table supplies the V and J calls and clone size; D and trimming were determined from the DNA. The sample yields a few hundred thousand clones, around 84% seen once.

The TCR was taken from a man between 35 and 55 years old who had been exposed to COVID-19. J is TRBJ1-2 and V is TRBV7-3; TRBD1 matches at 9 bases. What was sequenced was PBMCs or T cells enriched from blood (not recorded which). CDR3 bases: TGTGCCAGCAGCCCGGGGACAGGGGGCTACACCTTC. The encoded protein is CASSPGTGGYTF.